This is a list of T cell receptor beta chains from one sample in a study of T-cell reconstitution after alpha-beta-depleted transplantation in children. Each CDR3 protein gets one entry after TCRdb re-called the PCR reads with MiXCR. Of about 440,000 distinct CDR3 sequences in the sample, over 40% are singletons; the top ten hold 25% to 30%. The specimen comprised PBMCs, sampled before TCRalphabeta/CD19-depleted stem cell transplant. The receptors here all came from a girl aged 2 to 10 with aplastic anemia, due to receive a stem cell transplant. CDR3s include the opening cysteine and the closing phenylalanine or tryptophan. A D gene is named only where the DNA matches it firmly. Expanded clones get a size class; other rows say once, few or many, or leave the size out.

J gene	CDR3 length	clone size	D gene	V gene	CDR3 protein	CDR3 DNA
TRBJ2-5	14	once	NA	TRBV5-1	CASSLGRIQETQYF	TGCGCCAGCAGCTTGGGCCGGATTCAAGAGACCCAGTACTTC
TRBJ2-5	15	NA	NA	TRBV4-1	CASSLLQGFQETQYF	TGCGCCAGCAGCCTACTACAAGGATTCCAAGAGACCCAGTACTTC
TRBJ2-5	15	NA	NA	TRBV4-1	CASSQEEALRETQYF	TGCGCCAGCAGCCAAGAAGAGGCCCTAAGGGAGACCCAGTACTTC
TRBJ2-1	16	NA	NA	TRBV7-6	CASSLTPRGSYNEQFF	TGTGCCAGCAGCCTAACGCCCCGGGGGTCCTACAATGAGCAGTTCTTC
TRBJ1-5	16	NA	NA	TRBV7-2	CASSSTGRTGNQPQHF	TGTGCCAGCAGCTCGACAGGTCGCACCGGGAATCAGCCCCAGCATTTT
TRBJ2-1	16	NA	TRBD2	TRBV7-2	CASSLGPGLAYNEQFF	TGTGCCAGCAGCTTGGGCCCGGGACTAGCTTACAATGAGCAGTTCTTC
TRBJ2-2	16	NA	TRBD1	TRBV10-3	CAISESRTGNTGELFF	TGTGCCATCAGTGAGTCGCGGACAGGGAACACCGGGGAGCTGTTTTTT
TRBJ2-7	11	many	NA	TRBV20-1	CSASRAYEQYF	TGCAGTGCTAGCAGGGCCTACGAGCAGTACTTC
TRBJ2-1	13	many	NA	TRBV7-2	CASSLQVMDEQFF	TGTGCCAGCAGCTTGCAAGTCATGGATGAGCAGTTCTTC
TRBJ1-1	14	NA	TRBD1	TRBV11-2	CASSARGPGREAFF	TGTGCCAGCAGCGCCAGGGGGCCGGGACGTGAAGCTTTCTTT
TRBJ2-7	18	NA	TRBD1	TRBV15	CATSRERGPGTGGGEQYF	TGTGCCACCAGCAGAGAAAGAGGCCCCGGGACAGGGGGCGGGGAGCAGTACTTC
TRBJ2-7	16	many	TRBD2	TRBV20-1	CSARHLRTSGGYEQYF	TGCAGTGCTAGGCATCTCAGGACTAGCGGTGGGTACGAGCAGTACTTC
TRBJ2-4	14	NA	TRBD1	TRBV6-1	CASSLDRVKNIQYF	TGTGCCAGCAGCCTCGACAGGGTCAAAAACATTCAGTACTTC
TRBJ2-7	13	many	NA	TRBV3-1	CASSQDAPYEQYF	TGTGCCAGCAGCCAAGATGCCCCCTACGAGCAGTACTTC
TRBJ2-1	18	NA	TRBD2	TRBV19	CASYGFGTSGRAGHEQFF	TGTGCCAGTTACGGATTCGGGACTAGCGGGAGGGCCGGGCATGAGCAGTTCTTC
TRBJ2-5	15	NA	NA	TRBV5-4	CASSLNDGLKETQYF	TGTGCCAGCAGCCTTAACGACGGACTGAAAGAGACCCAGTACTTC
TRBJ2-1	15	many	NA	TRBV25-1	CASSALGPTYNEQFF	TGTGCCAGCAGTGCCTTAGGACCAACCTACAATGAGCAGTTCTTC
TRBJ2-5	14	NA	TRBD2	TRBV20-1	CSATLAGGRETQYF	TGCAGTGCTACTCTAGCGGGAGGGAGGGAGACCCAGTACTTC
TRBJ2-7	13	NA	TRBD2	TRBV5-1	CASSLLREGEQYF	TGCGCCAGCAGCTTGCTCAGGGAGGGTGAGCAGTACTTC
TRBJ1-5	15	NA	TRBD1	TRBV7-2	CASSRTGTGNQPQHF	TGTGCCAGCAGCCGGACAGGGACGGGCAATCAGCCCCAGCATTTT
TRBJ1-5	17	few	NA	TRBV19	CASSIVVSSDSNQPQHF	TGTGCCAGTAGTATAGTGGTTAGCAGCGATAGCAATCAGCCCCAGCATTTT
TRBJ2-7	16	NA	NA	TRBV27	CASSPFLGPSLYEQYF	TGTGCCAGCAGTCCCTTTCTTGGTCCTTCCCTCTACGAGCAGTACTTC
TRBJ2-5	15	once	TRBD1	TRBV27	CASSLLGQGKETQYF	TGTGCCAGCAGTTTACTGGGACAGGGGAAAGAGACCCAGTACTTC
TRBJ2-2	19	NA	NA	TRBV4-1	CASSQDYVRASERAGELFF	TGCGCCAGCAGCCAAGATTACGTCAGGGCGTCCGAACGGGCCGGGGAGCTGTTTTTT
TRBJ2-3	12	NA	NA	TRBV20-1	CSARVGTDTQYF	TGCAGTGCTAGAGTTGGGACAGATACGCAGTATTTT
TRBJ2-3	14	NA	TRBD1	TRBV20-1	CSAPGTGRSDTQYF	TGCAGTGCCCCTGGGACAGGGAGATCAGATACGCAGTATTTT
TRBJ1-1	15	few	NA	TRBV5-1	CASSLTGPFNTEAFF	TGCGCCAGCAGCTTGACAGGCCCGTTCAACACTGAAGCTTTCTTT
TRBJ2-7	15	once	NA	TRBV11-1	CASSLVPAGRDEQSF	TGTGCCAGCAGCTTGGTCCCCGCAGGGCGCGACGAGCAGTCCTTC
TRBJ1-2	14	NA	NA	TRBV24-1	CATSDYNTNAGYTF	TGTGCCACCAGTGATTACAACACCAACGCTGGCTACACCTTC
TRBJ2-7	15	NA	TRBD1	TRBV5-6	CASSPSRDSAYEQYF	TGTGCCAGCAGCCCGTCTCGGGACAGCGCCTACGAGCAGTACTTC
TRBJ2-7	12	NA	TRBD2	TRBV6-5	CASSYGGTSGDF	TGTGCCAGCAGTTACGGGGGGACTAGCGGGGACTTC
TRBJ1-6	15	NA	NA	TRBV13	CASSPPGQRGSPLHF	TGTGCCAGCAGCCCCCCAGGGCAAAGGGGTTCACCCCTCCACTTT
TRBJ2-1	16	NA	TRBD2	TRBV20-1	CSARKRDGLAVNEQFF	TGCAGTGCTAGAAAACGCGACGGACTAGCGGTCAATGAGCAGTTCTTC
TRBJ2-1	13	NA	NA	TRBV29-1	CSVVQDSYNEQFF	TGCAGCGTTGTGCAAGACTCCTACAATGAGCAGTTCTTC
TRBJ1-4	18	NA	TRBD1	TRBV4-1	CASSRGGRGQGTNEKLFF	TGCGCCAGCAGCCGTGGAGGCAGGGGGCAAGGAACTAATGAAAAACTGTTTTTT
TRBJ2-5	16	NA	TRBD2	TRBV5-4	CASSSEGSLSGETQYF	TGTGCCAGCAGCTCGGAGGGATCGCTTAGCGGGGAGACCCAGTACTTC
TRBJ2-2	13	NA	TRBD2	TRBV29-1	CSVDRGRDGELFF	TGCAGCGTTGACCGGGGGAGGGACGGGGAGCTGTTTTTT
TRBJ2-7	16	few	NA	TRBV18	CASSPLLSYEGYEQYF	TGTGCCAGCTCACCTCTTTTGAGTTACGAAGGCTACGAGCAGTACTTC
TRBJ1-2	13	NA	NA	TRBV20-1	CSASPTGGSGYTF	TGCAGTGCTTCACCGACAGGAGGAAGTGGCTACACCTTC
TRBJ1-2	15	NA	TRBD1	TRBV4-3	CASSRGQGAAYGYTF	TGCGCCAGCAGCCGCGGACAGGGGGCTGCCTATGGCTACACCTTC
TRBJ2-7	15	NA	TRBD1	TRBV7-9	CASSPSPGGVYEQYF	TGTGCCAGCAGCCCCTCCCCAGGGGGAGTCTACGAGCAGTACTTC
TRBJ2-5	15	medium-sized	NA	TRBV4-1	CASSPDPGAWETQYF	TGCGCCAGCAGCCCCGACCCGGGGGCCTGGGAGACCCAGTACTTC
TRBJ2-3	15	many	NA	TRBV20-1	CSARELRTGTDTQYF	TGCAGTGCTAGAGAGCTTCGGACTGGCACAGATACGCAGTATTTT
TRBJ2-7	17	NA	NA	TRBV28	CAMSQGPLGDPTYEQYF	TGTGCCATGAGCCAAGGGCCTCTAGGCGACCCTACCTACGAGCAGTACTTC
TRBJ2-7	17	NA	NA	TRBV6-1	CASGTREPRASPYEQYF	TGTGCCAGCGGGACAAGAGAGCCCAGGGCGTCCCCCTACGAGCAGTACTTC
TRBJ1-3	14	NA	NA	TRBV6-1	CASSLGTDGNTIYF	TGTGCCAGCAGCCTCGGGACGGACGGAAACACCATATATTTT
TRBJ2-3	17	many	TRBD2	TRBV4-1	CASSREQEAGGTDTQYF	TGCGCCAGCAGCCGAGAGCAGGAAGCGGGAGGTACAGATACGCAGTATTTT
TRBJ2-7	15	NA	TRBD2	TRBV7-8	CASSRWDYLAYEQYF	TGTGCCAGCAGCCGCTGGGACTACCTTGCCTACGAGCAGTACTTC
TRBJ2-1	15	NA	NA	TRBV2	CASSGRTISPNEQFF	TGTGCCAGCAGTGGTCGGACTATTTCTCCCAATGAGCAGTTCTTC
TRBJ2-6	22	NA	TRBD1	TRBV12-5	CASATRPPRTGKIIGGANVLTF	TGTGCTAGTGCCACCCGGCCCCCCCGGACAGGCAAAATAATTGGTGGGGCCAACGTCCTGACTTTC
TRBJ2-7	14	many	NA	TRBV7-2	CASTGHRKTYEQYF	TGTGCCAGCACAGGACATCGGAAAACCTACGAGCAGTACTTC
TRBJ2-1	16	few	TRBD2	TRBV20-1	CSARDRGGSTYNEQFF	TGCAGTGCTAGAGATCGAGGCGGGAGTACCTACAATGAGCAGTTCTTC
TRBJ2-3	18	NA	TRBD2	TRBV24-1	CATSGPGLAGGPPDTQYF	TGTGCCACCAGTGGTCCGGGACTAGCGGGAGGGCCTCCAGATACGCAGTATTTT
TRBJ1-5	17	few	TRBD1	TRBV12-3/TRBV12-4	CASSLERGRLGNQPQHF	TGTGCCAGCAGTTTAGAAAGGGGGCGGTTGGGCAATCAGCCCCAGCATTTT
TRBJ2-5	16	NA	TRBD2	TRBV15	CATSRVGERGGETQYF	TGTGCCACCAGCAGAGTGGGCGAACGGGGGGGAGAGACCCAGTACTTC
TRBJ2-5	14	few	TRBD1	TRBV20-1	CSAREPGQGATQYF	TGCAGTGCTAGAGAGCCGGGACAGGGGGCGACCCAGTACTTC
TRBJ2-5	16	NA	NA	TRBV5-1	CASSAVRLSGGETQYF	TGCGCCAGCAGCGCCGTGCGTCTTTCCGGGGGAGAGACCCAGTACTTC
TRBJ2-5	16	NA	NA	TRBV3-1	CASSQDLGAGPETQYF	TGTGCCAGCAGCCAAGATCTGGGAGCGGGTCCAGAGACCCAGTACTTC
TRBJ2-7	13	NA	NA	TRBV5-5	CASSSQVEYEQYF	TGTGCCAGCAGCTCGCAAGTCGAATACGAGCAGTACTTC
TRBJ2-7	14	many	NA	TRBV11-2	CASSLAAFAYEQYF	TGTGCCAGCAGCTTAGCGGCATTTGCCTACGAGCAGTACTTC